This T cell receptor beta chain came from a study of T cell repertoires in cytomegalovirus infection. Looking at the study overall: In public TCR beta signatures, there were indications of both CMV infection and matching HLA type. Study-wide points: Clonotype analysis showed dominance of the ex vivo response by HLA-C-restricted CMV-specific TCR beta clonotypes.

About this clonotype: The target antigen is unknown.

TCRdb re-called the reads through MiXCR, storing one row per CDR3 protein. Here the sample spans around 530,000 distinct CDR3 sequences, 16% being singletons. The sequencing sample was made of CD8+ T cells from PBMCs. This receptor was identified in a human donor in good health (CMV status not recorded). Some clones in this sample may be carry-over from other donors' samples.

Here the CDR3 reads CASSEALRGAELVAEAFF. DNA for the CDR3: TGTGCCAGCAGTGAAGCGTTACGTGGGGCGGAATTAGTCGCTGAAGCTTTCTTT. J is TRBJ1-1 and V is TRBV6-1; the D gene is possibly TRBD1 (5 bases). The germline V and J ends were trimmed by 0 bases and 6 bases, with 23 bases remaining between them. Germline lookup yields CDR1 MNHNS and CDR2 SASEGT. The CDR3 contains 18 residues.